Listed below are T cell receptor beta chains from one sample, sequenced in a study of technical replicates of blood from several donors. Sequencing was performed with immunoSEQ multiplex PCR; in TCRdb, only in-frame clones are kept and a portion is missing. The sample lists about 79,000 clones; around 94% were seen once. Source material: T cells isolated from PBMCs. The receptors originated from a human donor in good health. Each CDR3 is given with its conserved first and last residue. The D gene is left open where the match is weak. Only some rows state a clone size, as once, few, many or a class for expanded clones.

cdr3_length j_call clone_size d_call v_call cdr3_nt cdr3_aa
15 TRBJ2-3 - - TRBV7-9 TGTGCCAGCAGCTTAACAACAGTTAGCACAGATACGCAGTATTTT CASSLTTVSTDTQYF
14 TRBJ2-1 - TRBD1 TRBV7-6 TGTGCCAGCAGCTTGAACGGACAGGCCTATGAGCAGTTCTTC CASSLNGQAYEQFF
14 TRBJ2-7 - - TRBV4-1 TGCGCCAGCAGCCAAGTTGGCAGGGGCCACGAGCAGTACTTC CASSQVGRGHEQYF
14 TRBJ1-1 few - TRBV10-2 TGCGCCAGCAGTGCACTTCCAATTTTCACTGAAGCTTTCTTT CASSALPIFTEAFF
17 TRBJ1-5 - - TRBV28 TGTGCCAGCAGTCCCCAGGGCCCCAGGGCCGACGGTCAGCCCCAGCATTTT CASSPQGPRADGQPQHF
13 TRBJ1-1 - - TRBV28 TGTGCCAGCAGCGTCAGAGGGAACACTGAAGCTTTCTTT CASSVRGNTEAFF
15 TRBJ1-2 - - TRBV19 TGTGCCAGTAGTATAGAGACTGGGGGCGCGGGTCCCTCCACCTTC CASSIETGGAGPSTF
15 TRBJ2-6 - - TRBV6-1 TGTGCCAGCAGGCGTTATAGCTCTGGGGCCAACGTCCTGACTTTC CASRRYSSGANVLTF
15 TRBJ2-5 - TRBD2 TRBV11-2 TGTGCCAGCAGCTCAGTAGCGGGAGCTCGGGAGACCCAGTACTTC CASSSVAGARETQYF
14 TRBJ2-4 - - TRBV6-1 TGTGCCAGCAGTCCCCACAGGGCCAAAAACATTCAGTACTTC CASSPHRAKNIQYF
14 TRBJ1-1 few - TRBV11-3 TGTGCCAGCAGCCCGAGGAGTGTAGATTCTGAAGCTTTCTTT CASSPRSVDSEAFF
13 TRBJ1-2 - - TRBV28 TGTGCCAGCTTGCTGAGGGTGAACTATGGCTACACCTTC CASLLRVNYGYTF
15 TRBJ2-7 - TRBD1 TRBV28 TGTGCCAGCAGACACGGACAGGGGCTTGGTTACGAGCAGTACTTC CASRHGQGLGYEQYF